A selection of T cell receptor beta chains follows, all from one sample in a study of blood T cell repertoires in COVID-19. Data came from immunoSEQ multiplex PCR; TCRdb stores just in-frame clones and leaves some out. The sample contains some 170,000 clones, about three quarters of which appear only once. Sequenced input: peripheral blood. These receptors were obtained from a woman between 50 and 59 years old with active or convalescent COVID-19. The CDR3 runs from the conserved cysteine through the conserved F or W. D genes are given only for firm matches. Not all rows give a size; the values are once, few, many and, for expanded clones, a class.

v_call: TRBV6-5
clone_size: NA
cdr3_length: 14
j_call: TRBJ2-7
d_call: NA
cdr3_nt: TGTGCCAGCAGCATTAGCGGCTCCTCCTACGAGCAGTACTTC
cdr3_aa: CASSISGSSYEQYF

v_call: TRBV27
clone_size: few
cdr3_length: 16
j_call: TRBJ2-7
d_call: NA
cdr3_nt: TGTGCCAGCAGTTTATCGAGAGGCAGGGTCCGATACGAGCAGTACTTC
cdr3_aa: CASSLSRGRVRYEQYF

v_call: TRBV20-1
clone_size: NA
cdr3_length: 13
j_call: TRBJ2-1
d_call: TRBD2
cdr3_nt: TGCAGTGCTAGTTCTAGCGGTTACAATGAGCAGTTCTTC
cdr3_aa: CSASSSGYNEQFF

v_call: TRBV14
clone_size: NA
cdr3_length: 17
j_call: TRBJ1-6
d_call: NA
cdr3_nt: TGTGCCAGCAGCCAAGACCCCCCGGGGACCTATAATTCACCCCTCCACTTT
cdr3_aa: CASSQDPPGTYNSPLHF

v_call: TRBV6-2/TRBV6-3
clone_size: few
cdr3_length: 15
j_call: TRBJ2-7
d_call: NA
cdr3_nt: TGTGCCAGCAGTTACTCGAGGGTGAGCTCCTACGAGCAGTACTTC
cdr3_aa: CASSYSRVSSYEQYF

v_call: TRBV7-2
clone_size: many
cdr3_length: 14
j_call: TRBJ1-1
d_call: TRBD1
cdr3_nt: TGTGCCAGCAGCCCTCGGACAGGGGGAGGTGAAGCTTTCTTT
cdr3_aa: CASSPRTGGGEAFF

v_call: TRBV7-2
clone_size: NA
cdr3_length: 16
j_call: TRBJ2-7
d_call: TRBD2
cdr3_nt: TGTGCCAGCAGCTTAGCAGGACTAGCGGGTCCCTACGAGCAGTACTTC
cdr3_aa: CASSLAGLAGPYEQYF

v_call: TRBV4-3
clone_size: NA
cdr3_length: 14
j_call: TRBJ1-6
d_call: NA
cdr3_nt: TGCGCCAGCAGCCGAGACAGCGAGAATTCACCCCTCCACTTT
cdr3_aa: CASSRDSENSPLHF

v_call: TRBV7-9
clone_size: NA
cdr3_length: 16
j_call: TRBJ2-5
d_call: TRBD2
cdr3_nt: TGTGCCAGCAGCCTCGTGAGCGGGGGATCTCAAGAGACCCAGTACTTC
cdr3_aa: CASSLVSGGSQETQYF

v_call: TRBV2
clone_size: NA
cdr3_length: 14
j_call: TRBJ1-2
d_call: NA
cdr3_nt: TGTGCCAGCAGCGGGGGGCAGTTACACTATGGCTACACCTTC
cdr3_aa: CASSGGQLHYGYTF

v_call: TRBV30
clone_size: few
cdr3_length: 13
j_call: TRBJ2-7
d_call: NA
cdr3_nt: TGTGCCTGGAGTCCCTTAGACAACTACGAGCAGTACTTC
cdr3_aa: CAWSPLDNYEQYF

v_call: TRBV5-1
clone_size: NA
cdr3_length: 15
j_call: TRBJ1-4
d_call: TRBD1
cdr3_nt: TGCGCCAGCAGCCGCGGGACAGCAACTAATGAAAAACTGTTTTTT
cdr3_aa: CASSRGTATNEKLFF

v_call: TRBV4-3
clone_size: NA
cdr3_length: 14
j_call: TRBJ2-7
d_call: NA
cdr3_nt: TGCGCCAGCAGCCAAGTACAGGGCTCGGTCGAGCAGTACTTC
cdr3_aa: CASSQVQGSVEQYF

v_call: TRBV7-6
clone_size: NA
cdr3_length: 16
j_call: TRBJ1-4
d_call: NA
cdr3_nt: TGTGCCAGCAGTCCCCAGGGCACGGCTAATAATGAAAAACTGTTTTTT
cdr3_aa: CASSPQGTANNEKLFF

v_call: TRBV6-5
clone_size: NA
cdr3_length: 12
j_call: TRBJ1-1
d_call: NA
cdr3_nt: TGTGCCAGCAGTAAGGGGTACACTGAAGCTTTCTTT
cdr3_aa: CASSKGYTEAFF

v_call: TRBV7-9
clone_size: NA
cdr3_length: 15
j_call: TRBJ2-7
d_call: TRBD2
cdr3_nt: TGTGCCAGCAGCGGACCGGGACTAGGATCCTACGAGCAGTACTTC
cdr3_aa: CASSGPGLGSYEQYF

v_call: TRBV21-1
clone_size: NA
cdr3_length: 15
j_call: TRBJ1-2
d_call: NA
cdr3_nt: TGTGCCAGCAACCTTAAACCCGGGTCTAACTATGGCTACACCTTC
cdr3_aa: CASNLKPGSNYGYTF

v_call: TRBV5-6
clone_size: once
cdr3_length: 14
j_call: TRBJ1-2
d_call: NA
cdr3_nt: TGTGCCAGCAGCTTGGCTGGGGCAGGGGAGGGCTACACCTTC
cdr3_aa: CASSLAGAGEGYTF

v_call: TRBV18
clone_size: few
cdr3_length: 16
j_call: TRBJ2-7
d_call: TRBD2
cdr3_nt: TGTGCCAGCTCACCGACTAGCGGGAGAGGTGTCTACGAGCAGTACTTC
cdr3_aa: CASSPTSGRGVYEQYF

v_call: TRBV7-2
clone_size: NA
cdr3_length: 16
j_call: TRBJ2-1
d_call: NA
cdr3_nt: TGTGCCAGCAGCTTCTCTAGCGTCGGAGCCTACAATGAGCAGTTCTTC
cdr3_aa: CASSFSSVGAYNEQFF

v_call: TRBV4-2
clone_size: NA
cdr3_length: 13
j_call: TRBJ2-1
d_call: TRBD1
cdr3_nt: TGTGCCAGCAGCCACCGACAGGGGGATGAGCAGTTCTTC
cdr3_aa: CASSHRQGDEQFF

v_call: TRBV5-4
clone_size: once
cdr3_length: 17
j_call: TRBJ2-1
d_call: TRBD2
cdr3_nt: TGTGCCAGCAGCGCCCGAGGGGGACTAGCGGGAGGGTGGGAGCAGTTCTTC
cdr3_aa: CASSARGGLAGGWEQFF

v_call: TRBV6-4
clone_size: NA
cdr3_length: 14
j_call: TRBJ1-6
d_call: TRBD1
cdr3_nt: TGTGCCAGCAGCCGGACAGGGAATGATTCACCCCTCCACTTT
cdr3_aa: CASSRTGNDSPLHF

v_call: TRBV29-1
clone_size: once
cdr3_length: 14
j_call: TRBJ2-1
d_call: NA
cdr3_nt: TGCAGCGTTGATCGGGGGGCCCTTTTCAATGAGCAGTTCTTC
cdr3_aa: CSVDRGALFNEQFF

v_call: TRBV2
clone_size: NA
cdr3_length: 14
j_call: TRBJ2-7
d_call: NA
cdr3_nt: TGTGCCAGCAGCCCGACAGGATTCTCCTACGAGCAGTACTTC
cdr3_aa: CASSPTGFSYEQYF

v_call: TRBV28
clone_size: NA
cdr3_length: 14
j_call: TRBJ2-7
d_call: TRBD1
cdr3_nt: TGTGCCAGCAGTAAATGGGACAGGGGCTACGAGCAGTACTTC
cdr3_aa: CASSKWDRGYEQYF

v_call: TRBV6-1
clone_size: NA
cdr3_length: 13
j_call: TRBJ1-2
d_call: NA
cdr3_nt: TGTGCCAGCAGTGAAAGGGGCGAATATGGCTACACCTTC
cdr3_aa: CASSERGEYGYTF

v_call: TRBV6-2/TRBV6-3
clone_size: NA
cdr3_length: 15
j_call: TRBJ1-1
d_call: NA
cdr3_nt: TGTGCCAGCAGCCCCAGGGGCCCCATGAACACTGAAGCTTTCTTT
cdr3_aa: CASSPRGPMNTEAFF

v_call: TRBV5-1
clone_size: NA
cdr3_length: 15
j_call: TRBJ2-1
d_call: TRBD2
cdr3_nt: TGCGCCAGCAGCTTCCTAGCGGAGAATAACAATGAGCAGTTCTTC
cdr3_aa: CASSFLAENNNEQFF